The table lists the clone carrying this T cell receptor (beta chain) with many counts. Its antigen is undetermined. The CDR3 length is 14 residues. Germline CDR1 is MNHNS and CDR2 is SASEGT. V dropped 3 bases and J dropped 5 bases, with 10 bases sitting between them. TCRdb analysed the reads with MiXCR anew, one entry per CDR3 protein. The sample contains a few hundred thousand distinct CDR3 sequences, about an eighth of which appear only once. These data come from a study of T cell repertoires in cytomegalovirus infection. Study at large: Carrying CMV and the relevant HLA type showed in public TCR beta signatures. General study findings and limits: CMV-specific TCR beta clonotypes restricted by HLA-C were the ones dominating the ex vivo response.

The chain has TRBV6-1 and TRBJ1-4; D is possibly TRBD1 (6 bases). This clonotype originated in a human donor in good health (CMV status not recorded). Some clones in this sample may be carry-over from other donors' samples. The sample was PBMCs. The CDR3 protein is CASSDGGRNEKLFF. DNA of the CDR3: TGTGCCAGCAGTGACGGGGGGCGGAATGAAAAACTGTTTTTT.